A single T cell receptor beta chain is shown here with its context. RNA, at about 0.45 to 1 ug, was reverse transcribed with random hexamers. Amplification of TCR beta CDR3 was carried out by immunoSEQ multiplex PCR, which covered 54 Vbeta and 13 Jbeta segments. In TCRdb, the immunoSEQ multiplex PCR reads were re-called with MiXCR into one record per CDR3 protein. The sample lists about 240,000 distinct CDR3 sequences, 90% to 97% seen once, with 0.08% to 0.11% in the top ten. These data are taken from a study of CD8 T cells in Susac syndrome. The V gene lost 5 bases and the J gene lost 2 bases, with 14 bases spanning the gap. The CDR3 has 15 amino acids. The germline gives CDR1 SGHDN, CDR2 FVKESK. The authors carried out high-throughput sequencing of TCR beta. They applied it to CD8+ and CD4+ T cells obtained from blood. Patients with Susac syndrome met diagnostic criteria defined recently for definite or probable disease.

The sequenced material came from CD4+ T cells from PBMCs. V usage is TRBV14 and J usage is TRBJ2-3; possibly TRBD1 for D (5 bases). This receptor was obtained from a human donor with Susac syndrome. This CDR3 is CASSKTGLSTDTQYF. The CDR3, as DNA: TGTGCCAGCAGCAAAACAGGCCTCTCCACAGATACGCAGTATTTT.